Below, one T cell receptor beta chain is given with its context. The entry originates in a study of blood T cell repertoires in COVID-19. The table came from immunoSEQ multiplex PCR; TCRdb's copy has only in-frame clones and leaves some out. Of fewer than 350,000 clones listed, about 76% are singletons. The specimen sequenced was peripheral blood. The sequence was obtained from a woman aged 60-70 years with active or convalescent COVID-19.

CDR3 amino acids: CASSQGSVPGYTF. CDR3 nucleotide sequence: TGTGCCAGCAGCCAAGGTAGCGTGCCAGGCTACACCTTC. V is TRBV3-1 (or the pseudogene TRBV3-2) and J is TRBJ1-2; D is ambiguous. Germline V gene data show CDR1 as LGHDT and CDR2 as YNNKEL (reference sequence). Trimming removed 1 base at V and 8 bases at J, with 11 bases between. The CDR3 has 13 amino acids.